Each of the 15 T cell receptor beta chains below was sequenced from the same sample in a study of shared clonotypes between healthy human individuals. Only in-frame clones appear in the TCRdb table, and some are missing; sequencing was by immunoSEQ multiplex PCR. The sample shows 2 million to 2.5 million clones, around 95% of them seen only once. The sequenced material came from naive CD4+ T cells sorted from blood. Subset here: CD45RA+ positively selected. The receptors shown here come from a man aged 18 to 29 in good health.

The chain is built from TRBV30 and TRBJ2-5; possible D gene TRBD2, 6 bases. Germline CDR1 is GTSNPN and CDR2 is SVGIG (reference sequence). There are 15 residues in the CDR3. V was clipped by 4 bases and J by 2 bases, with 17 bases between them. The chain's CDR3 is CAWNLLRGPQETQYF. The CDR3 DNA follows: TGTGCCTGGAATCTCTTGCGGGGACCACAAGAGACCCAGTACTTC.

The chain combines TRBV27 with TRBJ1-5; no firm D call. The CDR3 extends over 11 amino acids. V lost 3 bases, J lost 5 bases, and 2 bases lay in between. Per the germline V gene, CDR1 is MNHEY and CDR2 is SMNVEV (reference sequence). The chain's CDR3 is CASSFHQPQHF. CDR3 nucleotides: TGTGCCAGCAGTTTCCATCAGCCCCAGCATTTT.

The chain joins TRBV7-2 to TRBJ2-1; tentatively, D is TRBD1 or TRBD2 (6 bases each). The germline V gene encodes CDR1 SGHTA and CDR2 FQGNSA. V was clipped by 6 bases and J by 7 bases, with 16 bases between them. There are 14 residues in the CDR3. In nucleotides, the CDR3 is TGTGCCAGCAGACGCCCCGGGGGCCCTAATGAGCAGTTCTTC. It yields the protein CASRRPGGPNEQFF. Full variable domain (rest looked up from reference TRBV7-2 and TRBJ2-1): GAGVSQSPSNKVTEKGKDVELRCDPISGHTALYWYRQSLGQGLEFLIYFQGNSAPDKSGLPSDRFSAERTGGSVSTLTIQRTQQEDSAVYLCASRRPGGPNEQFFGPGTRLTVL.

The V call is TRBV6-1, the J call TRBJ2-4, with TRBD1 identical over 7 bases. Germline CDR1 and CDR2: MNHNS and SASEGT. V was clipped by 6 bases and J by 5 bases; unmatched bases: 10. The CDR3 is made up of 15 amino acids. CDR3 in amino acids: CASRPTTGYQNIQYF. CDR3 nucleotides: TGTGCCAGCAGACCTACGACAGGGTACCAAAACATTCAGTACTTC.

This chain joins TRBV6-1 and TRBJ2-7; D might be TRBD1 (6 bases). Between the trimmed V and J ends, which lost 6 bases and 5 bases, there was a span of 17 bases. This CDR3 has 14 amino acids. Germline V gene data show CDR1 as MNHNS and CDR2 as SASEGT. The CDR3 DNA reads TGTGCCAGCAGCCTAGTACAGGGTTCCCACGAGCAGTACTTC. It specifies CASSLVQGSHEQYF.

This clone was observed a few times. Other DNA sequences in the sample encode the same CDR3. This chain links TRBV6-1 with TRBJ2-2; possibly TRBD1 for D (6 bases). The V end was cut by 4 bases, the J end by 0 bases, with 6 bases between. This CDR3 has 14 amino acids. Germline loops: CDR1 MNHNS, CDR2 SASEGT. DNA for the CDR3: TGTGCCAGCAGTGGGACAGCGAACACCGGGGAGCTGTTTTTT. Protein: CASSGTANTGELFF.

The chain is built from TRBV10-3 and TRBJ2-5; 9 positions match TRBD1. CDR1 ENHRY and CDR2 SYGVKD come from the germline V gene. This CDR3 region has 17 residues. J was trimmed by 4 bases and V by 7 bases; bases with no gene match: 16. Here the CDR3 DNA reads TGTGCCATCAAAGGGACAGGGCGGGACATGGGCCCAGAGACCCAGTACTTC. Encoded protein: CAIKGTGRDMGPETQYF.

The table lists this clone with a count of one. The chain links TRBV12-2 to TRBJ2-5; no check of the table's D call, TRBD2, against the DNA was made. TRBV12-2 is designated a pseudogene. The length of the CDR3 is 14 residues. DNA of the CDR3: TGTGCAAGTCTCGCGGGAGGGCCTATAGAGACCCAGTACTTC. It translates to CASLAGGPIETQYF.

The J gene is TRBJ2-7, the V gene TRBV21-1; the listed D gene, TRBD1, was not tested against the DNA. TRBV21-1 is a pseudogene locus. This CDR3 comprises 15 residues. The DNA for the CDR3 is TGTGCCAGCAGCCACGGACAGGGGCCTTCCTACGAGCAGTACTTC. Its protein is CASSHGQGPSYEQYF.

The chain combines TRBV19 with TRBJ2-1; tentatively, D is TRBD2 (6 bases). With 4 bases removed from V and 2 bases from J, the gap between germline ends came to 15 bases. CDR1 is LNHDA and CDR2 is SQIVND in the germline V gene (reference sequence). This CDR3 comprises 16 residues. This CDR3 reads CASSNIGRGAYNEQFF. DNA of the CDR3: TGTGCCAGTAGTAATATCGGGCGGGGCGCCTACAATGAGCAGTTCTTC.

This rearrangement joins TRBV28 to TRBJ2-7, with D tentatively TRBD2 (5 bases). Germline lookup yields CDR1 MDHEN and CDR2 SYDVKM. The CDR3 length is 14 residues. Between the trimmed V and J ends, which lost 7 bases and 2 bases, there was a span of 15 bases. CDR3 region: CASIPEGLTYEQYF. For the CDR3, the DNA is TGTGCCAGCATTCCAGAGGGCCTAACCTACGAGCAGTACTTC.

The V and J genes are TRBV4-1 and TRBJ2-7, with TRBD1 as a possible D gene (6 bases). Per germline, CDR1 MGHRA and CDR2 YSYEKL. V lost 0 bases and J 3 bases, leaving 9 bases between the germline ends. The CDR3 covers 14 residues. As DNA, the CDR3 is TGCGCCAGCAGCCAAGAAGACAGGAACTACGAGCAGTACTTC. This gives the protein CASSQEDRNYEQYF.

The chain carries TRBV18 and TRBJ1-5; D is uncertain. V was shortened by 4 bases and J by 3 bases, with 10 bases between the two germline ends. CDR3 size: 14 residues. Germline CDR1 reads KGHSH; CDR2 reads LQKENI. CDR3 sequence (DNA): TGTGCCAGCTCACTAGCAGGTTTCAATCAGCCCCAGCATTTT. It specifies CASSLAGFNQPQHF.

Concerning this clone itself: This sample includes further DNA sequences coding for the same CDR3. The V gene is TRBV7-2, the J gene TRBJ1-2; 9 bases agree with TRBD1. With 1 base clipped from V and 4 bases from J, the junction kept 4 bases outside the gene matches. Per the germline V gene, CDR1 is SGHTA and CDR2 is FQGNSA. This CDR3 has 15 amino acids. The CDR3 loop is CASSLEGTGSYGYTF. In DNA form, the CDR3 reads TGTGCCAGCAGCTTAGAGGGGACAGGGAGCTATGGCTACACCTTC.

The chain combines TRBV28 with TRBJ2-5; the D gene is possibly TRBD2 (6 bases). Trimming pared 2 bases from V and 2 bases from J, leaving 12 bases between. Per germline, CDR1 MDHEN and CDR2 SYDVKM. This CDR3 has 15 residues. The CDR3 DNA sequence: TGTGCCAGCAGTTTAGTTGGACTAAATCAAGAGACCCAGTACTTC. It translates to CASSLVGLNQETQYF.